One sample yielded the 5 T cell receptor beta chains listed below, sequenced in a study of blood T cells in healthy people across ages. Using a J-beta primer mix together with a sample-barcoded 5' primer, a second PCR was run for roughly 7 to 11 cycles. Using its own MiXCR run on the 5' RACE reads, TCRdb lists one record per CDR3 protein. The data show hundreds of thousands of distinct CDR3 sequences, around 48% seen once. The specimen was blood. The receptors come from a woman aged 60-70 years in good health.

This rearrangement joins TRBV4-3 to TRBJ2-7, with TRBD2 as a possible D gene (7 bases). Trimming cost V 4 bases and J 2 bases, with 24 bases left between them. This CDR3 spans 18 amino acids. The V gene's germline CDR1 is LGHNA and CDR2 YSLEER. The CDR3 sequence: CASSLHVLLAEGAYEQYF. The CDR3 bases are TGCGCCAGCAGCCTCCACGTTCTTCTAGCGGAGGGGGCCTACGAGCAGTACTTC.

CDR3 in DNA: TGCAGTGCTAGACCGGGTGGGACTAGTCGACAAGGCGAGCAGTACTTC. Protein product: CSARPGGTSRQGEQYF. V and J are TRBV20-1 and TRBJ2-7; 8 positions match TRBD2. Germline-derived CDR1 and CDR2 are DFQATT and SNEGSKA (reference sequence). The CDR3 has 16 amino acids. The V gene end was trimmed by 2 bases and the J gene end by 6 bases; junction bases not matched to a gene: 15.

This clonotype appeared a few times. The chain has TRBV5-6 and TRBJ2-7; tentatively, D is TRBD2 (6 bases). Germline V lookup: CDR1 SGHDT, CDR2 YYEEEE. Deletions cut 3 bases from V and 3 bases from J, with 28 bases between. CDR3 length: 19 residues. DNA for the CDR3: TGTGCCAGCAGCTGGGGCCCCGGGACTGTACCACGGAACAACTACGAGCAGTACTTC. This encodes CASSWGPGTVPRNNYEQYF.

This chain joins TRBV27 and TRBJ1-2; 10 bases align to TRBD1. The V gene end was trimmed by 3 bases and the J gene end by 8 bases; junction bases not matched to a gene: 9. This CDR3 region has 15 residues. Germline CDR1 and CDR2: MNHEY and SMNVEV (reference sequence). This chain's CDR3 is CASSFLDRGFYGYTF. The CDR3 nucleotides read TGTGCCAGCAGTTTCCTGGACAGGGGGTTCTACGGCTACACCTTC.

J is TRBJ1-2 and V is TRBV7-2; a weak D match, TRBD1 (5 bases). This CDR3 contains 14 residues. Per germline, CDR1 SGHTA and CDR2 FQGNSA. Trimming removed 0 bases at V and 6 bases at J, with 11 bases between. CDR3 nucleotides: TGTGCCAGCAGCTTAGCGCAGGGAAACGATGGCTACACCTTC. This codes for CASSLAQGNDGYTF. Filled out from reference TRBV7-2 and TRBJ1-2, the complete variable domain reads GAGVSQSPSNKVTEKGKDVELRCDPISGHTALYWYRQSLGQGLEFLIYFQGNSAPDKSGLPSDRFSAERTGGSVSTLTIQRTQQEDSAVYLCASSLAQGNDGYTFGSGTRLTVV.